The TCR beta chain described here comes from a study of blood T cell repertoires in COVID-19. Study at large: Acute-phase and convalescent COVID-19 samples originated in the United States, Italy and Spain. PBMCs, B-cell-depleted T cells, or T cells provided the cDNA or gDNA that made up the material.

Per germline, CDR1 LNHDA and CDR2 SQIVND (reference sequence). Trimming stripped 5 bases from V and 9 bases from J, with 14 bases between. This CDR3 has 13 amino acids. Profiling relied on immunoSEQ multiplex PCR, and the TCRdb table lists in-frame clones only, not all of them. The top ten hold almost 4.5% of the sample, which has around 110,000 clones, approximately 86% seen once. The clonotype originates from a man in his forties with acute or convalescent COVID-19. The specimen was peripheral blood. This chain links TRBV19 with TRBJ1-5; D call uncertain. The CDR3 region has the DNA TGTGCCAGTAGTTTCACAGTGGTTGGGCCCCAGCATTTT. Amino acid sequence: CASSFTVVGPQHF.